Listed below are T cell receptor beta chains from one sample, sequenced in a study of blood T cell repertoires in COVID-19. Generated by immunoSEQ multiplex PCR, the TCRdb table keeps only in-frame clones and is missing some. The sample lists over 95,000 clones, roughly four fifths occurring once. Sequenced: peripheral blood. The source of these receptors is a human donor in a cohort sampled during active COVID-19. Both conserved end residues are part of each CDR3. The D gene is left open where the match is weak. A clone size is listed for some rows: how often the clone was seen (once, few, many), or a class if it is expanded.

D,size,V,J,DNA,CDR3
-,once,TRBV4-3,TRBJ1-1,TGCGCCAGCAGCCAAGATTCGCAGGGATGGACTGAAGCTTTCTTT,CASSQDSQGWTEAFF
TRBD1,-,TRBV20-1,TRBJ1-2,TGCAGTGCTAGTCAGGGGGGTAGCGGCTACACCTTC,CSASQGGSGYTF
-,-,TRBV7-2,TRBJ1-4,TGTGCCAGCAGCCTATCTGCAACTAATGAAAAACTGTTTTTT,CASSLSATNEKLFF
-,few,TRBV28,TRBJ2-7,TGTGCCAGCACTTCCGGACTCTCCTACGAGCAGTACTTC,CASTSGLSYEQYF
-,few,TRBV2,TRBJ2-2,TGTGCCACGCACACAAACACCGGGGAGCTGTTTTTT,CATHTNTGELFF
TRBD1,-,TRBV5-1,TRBJ2-4,TGCGCCAGCAGCTTGGAACCAGGGGGCCCCAAAAACATTCAGTACTTC,CASSLEPGGPKNIQYF
TRBD1,-,TRBV7-2,TRBJ2-7,TGTGCCAGCAGGTTCACCGGGACAGGGTCTAACTACTACGAGCAGTACTTC,CASRFTGTGSNYYEQYF
-,-,TRBV20-1,TRBJ2-6,TGCAGTGCTAGTGGTCTAGGCATTCCTGGGGCCAACGTCCTGACTTTC,CSASGLGIPGANVLTF
TRBD1,few,TRBV23-1,TRBJ2-7,TGCGCCAGCAGAAACGGGACAGGGTCCTACGAGCAGTACTTC,CASRNGTGSYEQYF
-,-,TRBV2,TRBJ2-5,TGTGCCAGCAGGCCTAGCCTAGAGACCCAGTACTTC,CASRPSLETQYF
-,-,TRBV5-1,TRBJ1-3,TGCGCCAGCAGGCCCGGTTTGACTGGAAACACCATATATTTT,CASRPGLTGNTIYF
-,-,TRBV5-6,TRBJ2-2,TGTGCCAGCAGCTTGGGAGTAAGCGGTTTCGCCGGGGAGCTGTTTTTT,CASSLGVSGFAGELFF
TRBD2,-,TRBV20-1,TRBJ2-7,TGCAGTGCTAGTCCTAGCGGACCCTACGAGCAGTACTTC,CSASPSGPYEQYF
-,-,TRBV6-5,TRBJ1-1,TGTGCCAGCAGAACGGGGGGCATGAACACTGAAGCTTTCTTT,CASRTGGMNTEAFF
TRBD2,-,TRBV28,TRBJ2-7,TGTGCCAGCAGCCCGACCCGGACTAGCGTAGAGGGCCTCGAGCAGTACTTC,CASSPTRTSVEGLEQYF
-,once,TRBV15,TRBJ2-1,TGTGCCACCAGCAGAGGAGGGATGGCCTACAATGAGCAGTTCTTC,CATSRGGMAYNEQFF
-,-,TRBV2,TRBJ1-2,TGTGCCAGCAGTCCCCTGGGCCATAACTATGGCTACACCTTC,CASSPLGHNYGYTF
TRBD2,-,TRBV11-2,TRBJ2-1,TGTGCCAGCAGCTTCACGAGCGGGAGCGTTGAGCAGTTCTTC,CASSFTSGSVEQFF
-,-,TRBV14,TRBJ1-2,TGTGCCAGCAGCCAAGCACAGACCTCCTATGGCTACACCTTC,CASSQAQTSYGYTF
TRBD1,-,TRBV2,TRBJ1-1,TGTGCCAGCAGCCCAGACCGACAGGGAGGCACTGAAGCTTTCTTT,CASSPDRQGGTEAFF
-,-,TRBV5-1,TRBJ1-4,TGCGCCAGCAGCTTGGGGGGAGCGCGGGAAAAACTGTTTTTT,CASSLGGAREKLFF
-,-,TRBV29-1,TRBJ2-7,TGCAGCGTTGGGAACAGGACCACCTACGAGCAGTACTTC,CSVGNRTTYEQYF
-,-,TRBV4-3,TRBJ2-1,TGCGCCAGCAGCCAAAGCCAGGGCTCCTACAATGAGCAGTTCTTC,CASSQSQGSYNEQFF
-,-,TRBV6-5,TRBJ1-2,TGTGCCAGCAGATACGCGGCTAACTATGGCTACACCTTC,CASRYAANYGYTF
-,-,TRBV5-1,TRBJ2-7,TGCGCCAGCAGCGGTAGCGCTGGAAACGAGCAGTACTTC,CASSGSAGNEQYF
TRBD1,once,TRBV27,TRBJ2-7,TGTGCCAGCAGGACCCTCGGGCAGGGGGCGCAGTACGAGCAGTACTTC,CASRTLGQGAQYEQYF
-,-,TRBV6-1,TRBJ1-1,TGTGCCAGCAGTGAAGAGGGAGTGAACACTGAAGCTTTCTTT,CASSEEGVNTEAFF
-,few,TRBV7-2,TRBJ2-7,TGTGCCAGCAGCTTAGGCCCGGGGGAAAGCTACGAGCAGTACTTC,CASSLGPGESYEQYF
-,-,TRBV10-3,TRBJ1-5,TGTGCCATCAGTCAGGGTAGCAATCAGCCCCAGCATTTT,CAISQGSNQPQHF
-,few,TRBV7-3,TRBJ1-2,TGTGCCAGCACCCCGGCAGGGAACCATGGCTACACCTTC,CASTPAGNHGYTF
-,-,TRBV5-4,TRBJ1-3,TGTGCCAGCAGCGCGGCATTATCTGGAAACACCATATATTTT,CASSAALSGNTIYF
-,-,TRBV18,TRBJ2-3,TGTGCCAGCTCACCACCGAGTTTCCCTAGCACAGATACGCAGTATTTT,CASSPPSFPSTDTQYF
TRBD1,few,TRBV7-2,TRBJ2-1,TGTGCCAGCAGCCCAATCGGGACAGGCCACAATGAGCAGTTCTTC,CASSPIGTGHNEQFF
-,-,TRBV10-3,TRBJ1-5,TGTGCCATCAGTGCAGGGACACAAAGCAATCAGCCCCAGCATTTT,CAISAGTQSNQPQHF
TRBD1,-,TRBV3-1/TRBV3-2,TRBJ2-7,TGTGCCAGCAGCCGACAAGGGGGCGCGGGCGAGCAGTACTTC,CASSRQGGAGEQYF
-,-,TRBV6-6,TRBJ1-1,TGTGCCAGCAGCACCCCGCGGGGGGCGAACACTGAAGCTTTCTTT,CASSTPRGANTEAFF
-,-,TRBV29-1,TRBJ2-1,TGCAGCGTCGCATTAACAGAGACCTACAATGAGCAGTTCTTC,CSVALTETYNEQFF
-,-,TRBV5-6,TRBJ2-1,TGTGCCAGCAGCTTGCACCTAGGGGAAATCTCCTACAATGAGCAGTTCTTC,CASSLHLGEISYNEQFF
-,-,TRBV2,TRBJ2-2,TGTGCCAGCAGTGAATCTTCAGCGGTTGTGGGCGGGGAGCTGTTTTTT,CASSESSAVVGGELFF